This is a list of T cell receptor beta chains from one sample in a study of beta chain features in type 1 diabetes. Sequenced by immunoSEQ multiplex PCR; TCRdb stores in-frame clones only, minus some. The sample contains 140,000 to 150,000 clones, more than 9% of which appear only once. The source material was naive CD4+ T cells from blood. The receptors were gathered from a man in his late teens or twenties in good health. Each CDR3 is given with its conserved first and last residue. A D gene is named only where the DNA matches it firmly. The size of a clone is reported for some rows only, either as once, few or many, or as a class for expanded clones.

size: -; J: TRBJ1-1; D: TRBD1; V: TRBV27; CDR3: CASGRDRGSFSGTEAFF; DNA: TGTGCCAGCGGGCGGGACAGGGGGTCTTTTTCGGGCACTGAAGCTTTCTTT
size: -; J: TRBJ2-3; D: TRBD2; V: TRBV4-2; CDR3: CASSQDVLAGGRPDTQYF; DNA: TGTGCCAGCAGCCAAGATGTCTTAGCGGGGGGGCGCCCAGATACGCAGTATTTT
size: few; J: TRBJ2-5; D: -; V: TRBV7-9; CDR3: CASSPDRGQTQYF; DNA: TGTGCCAGCAGCCCCGATAGGGGTCAGACCCAGTACTTC
size: -; J: TRBJ1-1; D: -; V: TRBV2; CDR3: CASSATAMNTEAFF; DNA: TGTGCCAGCAGTGCGACAGCAATGAACACTGAAGCTTTCTTT
size: -; J: TRBJ2-2; D: TRBD2; V: TRBV7-2; CDR3: CASSSSGGAYTGELFF; DNA: TGTGCCAGCAGTAGTAGCGGGGGGGCTTACACCGGGGAGCTGTTTTTT
size: few; J: TRBJ2-3; D: TRBD2; V: TRBV5-4; CDR3: CASSLRAGGHTDTQYF; DNA: TGTGCCAGCAGCCTTCGAGCGGGGGGGCACACAGATACGCAGTATTTT
size: few; J: TRBJ2-2; D: -; V: TRBV7-2; CDR3: CASSLSAGVAGELFF; DNA: TGTGCCAGCAGCTTATCGGCAGGGGTCGCCGGGGAGCTGTTTTTT
size: few; J: TRBJ2-5; D: TRBD1; V: TRBV19; CDR3: CASSYYTDRGRKTQYF; DNA: TGTGCCAGTAGTTACTACACGGACAGGGGGCGAAAGACCCAGTACTTC
size: few; J: TRBJ2-5; D: TRBD1; V: TRBV19; CDR3: CASQGQIQETQYF; DNA: TGTGCCAGCCAGGGACAGATCCAAGAGACCCAGTACTTC
size: -; J: TRBJ1-4; D: TRBD1; V: TRBV7-6; CDR3: CASSLRQGMEKLFF; DNA: TGTGCCAGCAGCTTACGACAGGGTATGGAAAAACTGTTTTTT
size: -; J: TRBJ1-4; D: TRBD1; V: TRBV7-2; CDR3: CASSSQGATNEKLFF; DNA: TGTGCCAGCAGCTCACAGGGGGCAACTAATGAAAAACTGTTTTTT
size: -; J: TRBJ1-2; D: -; V: TRBV7-8; CDR3: CASSFALGGYGYTF; DNA: TGTGCCAGCAGCTTCGCTCTGGGGGGCTATGGCTACACCTTC
size: -; J: TRBJ2-1; D: -; V: TRBV27; CDR3: CASRYLPENEQFF; DNA: TGTGCCAGCAGATACCTCCCGGAGAATGAGCAGTTCTTC
size: -; J: TRBJ2-3; D: TRBD1; V: TRBV27; CDR3: CASSKSDRGLSTDTQYF; DNA: TGTGCCAGCAGTAAATCTGACAGGGGGCTAAGCACAGATACGCAGTATTTT
size: -; J: TRBJ2-7; D: TRBD2; V: TRBV6-5; CDR3: CASSYSTSGGFEQYF; DNA: TGTGCCAGCAGTTACTCGACCAGCGGGGGGTTCGAGCAGTACTTC
size: few; J: TRBJ2-3; D: -; V: TRBV5-1; CDR3: CASSLMGASGDTQYF; DNA: TGCGCCAGCAGCTTGATGGGAGCCTCCGGGGATACGCAGTATTTT
size: -; J: TRBJ2-7; D: -; V: TRBV7-3; CDR3: CASSLGRSYEQYF; DNA: TGTGCCAGCAGCTTGGGCAGATCCTACGAGCAGTACTTC
size: -; J: TRBJ1-2; D: TRBD1; V: TRBV5-4; CDR3: CASRPGTGGARGYTF; DNA: TGTGCCAGCAGGCCGGGGACAGGGGGCGCCAGGGGCTACACCTTC
size: few; J: TRBJ2-2; D: -; V: TRBV9; CDR3: CASSAGVGAGELFF; DNA: TGTGCCAGCAGCGCTGGTGTGGGCGCCGGGGAGCTGTTTTTT
size: few; J: TRBJ2-6; D: TRBD1; V: TRBV4-2; CDR3: CASSQDQTGAAGANVLTF; DNA: TGTGCCAGCAGCCAAGACCAGACAGGGGCGGCGGGGGCCAACGTCCTGACTTTC
size: few; J: TRBJ1-1; D: -; V: TRBV19; CDR3: CASSLTANTEAFF; DNA: TGTGCCAGTAGTTTGACTGCGAACACTGAAGCTTTCTTT
size: few; J: TRBJ1-2; D: -; V: TRBV28; CDR3: CASKYRAHNYGYTF; DNA: TGTGCCAGCAAATACAGGGCTCATAACTATGGCTACACCTTC
size: -; J: TRBJ2-1; D: TRBD1; V: TRBV19; CDR3: CASSIVGQGDYNEQFF; DNA: TGTGCCAGTAGTATAGTGGGACAGGGAGATTACAATGAGCAGTTCTTC
size: few; J: TRBJ1-6; D: TRBD1; V: TRBV5-4; CDR3: CASSPGQIPGSYNSPLHF; DNA: TGTGCCAGCAGCCCGGGACAGATTCCAGGGTCCTATAATTCACCCCTCCACTTT
size: few; J: TRBJ2-2; D: -; V: TRBV9; CDR3: CASSVGPSVHTGELFF; DNA: TGTGCCAGCAGCGTAGGGCCTAGCGTTCACACCGGGGAGCTGTTTTTT
size: -; J: TRBJ2-5; D: -; V: TRBV4-2; CDR3: CASSQGVGVGETQYF; DNA: TGTGCCAGCAGCCAAGGTGTAGGGGTCGGGGAGACCCAGTACTTC
size: -; J: TRBJ1-5; D: -; V: TRBV30; CDR3: CAFCLGGDQPQHF; DNA: TGTGCCTTTTGCCTCGGGGGGGACCAGCCCCAGCATTTT
size: -; J: TRBJ2-2; D: -; V: TRBV9; CDR3: CASSVRRGTGELFF; DNA: TGTGCCAGCAGCGTTAGAAGGGGCACCGGGGAGCTGTTTTTT
size: -; J: TRBJ2-7; D: -; V: TRBV2; CDR3: CASSARGYYEQYF; DNA: TGTGCCAGCAGTGCCAGGGGTTACTACGAGCAGTACTTC
size: few; J: TRBJ2-2; D: TRBD2; V: TRBV7-3; CDR3: CASSLIAGLSGELFF; DNA: TGTGCCAGCAGCTTAATAGCGGGGTTATCCGGGGAGCTGTTTTTT
size: many; J: TRBJ1-4; D: -; V: TRBV29-1; CDR3: CSVTVQGGEKLFF; DNA: TGCAGCGTTACTGTACAGGGTGGAGAAAAACTGTTTTTT
size: once; J: TRBJ2-7; D: -; V: TRBV9; CDR3: CASSPRGYYEQYF; DNA: TGTGCCAGCAGCCCTCGGGGATACTACGAGCAGTACTTC
size: few; J: TRBJ1-2; D: TRBD1; V: TRBV28; CDR3: CASSLPQGSGNYGYTF; DNA: TGTGCCAGCAGTTTGCCACAGGGGTCAGGCAACTATGGCTACACCTTC
size: few; J: TRBJ2-5; D: TRBD1; V: TRBV9; CDR3: CASSVGGTVLQETQYF; DNA: TGTGCCAGCAGCGTAGGAGGGACAGTACTACAAGAGACCCAGTACTTC
size: few; J: TRBJ2-2; D: TRBD2; V: TRBV7-2; CDR3: CASSPGLAGAGELFF; DNA: TGTGCCAGCAGCCCCGGACTAGCGGGGGCCGGGGAGCTGTTTTTT
size: few; J: TRBJ2-2; D: -; V: TRBV7-2; CDR3: CASSVTGTRNTGELFF; DNA: TGTGCCAGCAGCGTAACAGGGACCCGGAACACCGGGGAGCTGTTTTTT
size: few; J: TRBJ2-6; D: -; V: TRBV2; CDR3: CASSVPGTERTWLGANVLTF; DNA: TGTGCCAGCAGTGTTCCGGGTACCGAAAGAACCTGGTTAGGGGCCAACGTCCTGACTTTC
size: few; J: TRBJ1-2; D: -; V: TRBV5-8; CDR3: CASSYQGHQYGYTF; DNA: TGTGCCAGCAGCTACCAGGGACACCAATATGGCTACACCTTC
size: -; J: TRBJ1-1; D: -; V: TRBV4-3; CDR3: CASSQDRSSGTEAFF; DNA: TGCGCCAGCAGCCAAGACCGCAGCTCGGGCACTGAAGCTTTCTTT
size: few; J: TRBJ2-7; D: -; V: TRBV30; CDR3: CAWSPLYEQYF; DNA: TGTGCCTGGAGCCCGTTGTACGAGCAGTACTTC
size: -; J: TRBJ1-1; D: TRBD1; V: TRBV18; CDR3: CASSPRGLGMNTEAFF; DNA: TGTGCCAGCTCACCCAGGGGGCTCGGGATGAACACTGAAGCTTTCTTT
size: few; J: TRBJ1-2; D: -; V: TRBV7-2; CDR3: CASSLSDSLSNYGYTF; DNA: TGTGCCAGCAGCTTATCCGACAGCCTCTCTAACTATGGCTACACCTTC
size: -; J: TRBJ2-3; D: TRBD2; V: TRBV18; CDR3: CASSPSAGGHWSPDTQYF; DNA: TGTGCCAGCTCCCCATCAGCGGGGGGGCATTGGAGTCCAGATACGCAGTATTTT
size: -; J: TRBJ1-3; D: TRBD1; V: TRBV6-5; CDR3: CASIRTGNSGNTIYF; DNA: TGTGCCAGCATCAGGACAGGAAACTCTGGAAACACCATATATTTT
size: -; J: TRBJ2-3; D: TRBD2; V: TRBV7-3; CDR3: CASSPQRGSTDTQYF; DNA: TGTGCCAGCAGCCCACAGCGGGGGAGCACAGATACGCAGTATTTT
size: -; J: TRBJ2-1; D: TRBD1; V: TRBV7-3; CDR3: CASSLWMTGAMNEQFF; DNA: TGTGCCAGCAGCTTATGGATGACAGGGGCGATGAATGAGCAGTTCTTC
size: -; J: TRBJ2-3; D: TRBD2; V: TRBV7-2; CDR3: CASSLSLAGVGDTQYF; DNA: TGTGCCAGCAGCTTATCACTAGCGGGGGTGGGAGATACGCAGTATTTT
size: few; J: TRBJ1-2; D: -; V: TRBV6-5; CDR3: CASSYSGQPGYGYTF; DNA: TGTGCCAGCAGTTACTCTGGACAGCCAGGCTATGGCTACACCTTC
size: few; J: TRBJ2-1; D: TRBD2; V: TRBV7-3; CDR3: CASSPLAGGYNEQFF; DNA: TGTGCCAGCAGCCCTCTAGCGGGGGGCTACAATGAGCAGTTCTTC
size: -; J: TRBJ1-1; D: TRBD1; V: TRBV30; CDR3: CAWSKLQGTTEAFF; DNA: TGTGCCTGGAGCAAGTTACAGGGGACCACTGAAGCTTTCTTT
size: -; J: TRBJ1-1; D: TRBD1; V: TRBV7-9; CDR3: CASSLLAGGAAFF; DNA: TGTGCCAGCAGCTTATTGGCAGGGGGCGCAGCTTTCTTT
size: -; J: TRBJ1-5; D: -; V: TRBV7-9; CDR3: CASSISPQPQHF; DNA: TGTGCCAGCAGCATCTCTCCCCAGCCCCAGCATTTT
size: -; J: TRBJ1-5; D: -; V: TRBV15; CDR3: CATSAQTANQPQHF; DNA: TGTGCCACCAGCGCCCAGACAGCCAATCAGCCCCAGCATTTT